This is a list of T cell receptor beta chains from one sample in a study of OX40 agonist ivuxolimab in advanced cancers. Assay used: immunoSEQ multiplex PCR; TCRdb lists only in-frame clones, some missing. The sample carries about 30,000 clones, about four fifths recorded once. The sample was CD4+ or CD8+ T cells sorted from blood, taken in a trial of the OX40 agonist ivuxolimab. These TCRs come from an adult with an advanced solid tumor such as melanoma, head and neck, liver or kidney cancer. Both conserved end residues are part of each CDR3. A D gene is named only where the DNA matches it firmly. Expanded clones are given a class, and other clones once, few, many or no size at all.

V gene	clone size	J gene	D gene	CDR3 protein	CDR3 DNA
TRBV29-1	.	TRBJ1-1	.	CSVGTTGPNTEAFF	TGCAGCGTTGGGACTACAGGGCCGAACACTGAAGCTTTCTTT
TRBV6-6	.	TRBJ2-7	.	CASSLDRKVGEQYF	TGTGCCAGCAGTCTCGACCGAAAGGTGGGAGAGCAGTACTTC
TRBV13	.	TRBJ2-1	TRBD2	CASSQLGLAGEFSYNEQFF	TGTGCCAGCAGCCAACTGGGACTAGCGGGGGAGTTCTCCTACAATGAGCAGTTCTTC
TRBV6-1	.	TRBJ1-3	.	CASSEAGSGNTIYF	TGTGCCAGCAGTGAGGCAGGGTCTGGAAACACCATATATTTT
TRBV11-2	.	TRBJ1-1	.	CASRGSVLGEAFF	TGTGCCTCCCGGGGCTCTGTCTTAGGTGAAGCTTTCTTT
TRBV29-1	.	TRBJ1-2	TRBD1	CSAMGQGGYGYTF	TGCAGCGCCATGGGACAGGGTGGCTATGGCTACACCTTC
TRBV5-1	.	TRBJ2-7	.	CASSLDWGSGEQYF	TGCGCCAGCAGCTTGGATTGGGGTAGTGGCGAGCAGTACTTC
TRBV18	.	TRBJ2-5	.	CASSPGRETQYF	TGTGCCAGCTCACCTGGTAGGGAGACCCAGTACTTC
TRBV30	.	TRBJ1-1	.	CAWRDTPNTEAFF	TGTGCCTGGAGGGACACTCCGAACACTGAAGCTTTCTTT
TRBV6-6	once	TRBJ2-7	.	CASSPLWGSYEQYF	TGTGCCAGCAGTCCTTTATGGGGTTCCTACGAGCAGTACTTC
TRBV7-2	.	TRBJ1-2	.	CASSLMYGSGGYTF	TGTGCCAGCAGCTTAATGTACGGAAGCGGTGGCTACACCTTC
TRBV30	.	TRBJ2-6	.	CAWSLWVRGANVLTF	TGTGCCTGGAGTTTATGGGTCCGGGGGGCCAACGTCCTGACTTTC
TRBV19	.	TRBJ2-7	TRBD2	CASSAGTTYEQYF	TGTGCCAGTAGTGCAGGGACTACCTACGAGCAGTACTTC
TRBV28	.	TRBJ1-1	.	CASSLRTRNTEAFF	TGTGCCAGCAGTTTAAGGACCCGGAACACTGAAGCTTTCTTT